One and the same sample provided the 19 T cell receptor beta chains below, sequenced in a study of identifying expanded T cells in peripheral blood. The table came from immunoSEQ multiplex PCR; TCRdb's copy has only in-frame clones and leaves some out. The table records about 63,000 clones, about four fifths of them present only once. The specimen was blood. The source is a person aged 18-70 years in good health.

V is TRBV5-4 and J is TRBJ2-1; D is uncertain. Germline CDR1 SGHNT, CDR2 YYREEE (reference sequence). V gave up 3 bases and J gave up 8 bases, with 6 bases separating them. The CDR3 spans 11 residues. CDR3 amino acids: CASSSVYEQFF. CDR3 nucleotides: TGTGCCAGCAGCTCGGTCTATGAGCAGTTCTTC.

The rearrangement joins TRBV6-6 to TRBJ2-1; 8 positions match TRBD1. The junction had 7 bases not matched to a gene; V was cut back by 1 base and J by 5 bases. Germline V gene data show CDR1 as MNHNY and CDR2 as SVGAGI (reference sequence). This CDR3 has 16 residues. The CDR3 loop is CASSYLGQGPNNEQFF. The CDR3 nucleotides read TGTGCCAGCAGTTACTTAGGACAGGGCCCAAACAATGAGCAGTTCTTC.

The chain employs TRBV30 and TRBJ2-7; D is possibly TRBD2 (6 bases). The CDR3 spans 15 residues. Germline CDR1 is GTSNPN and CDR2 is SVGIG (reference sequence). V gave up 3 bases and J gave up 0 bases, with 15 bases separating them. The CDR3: CAWSARVAASYEQYV. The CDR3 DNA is TGTGCCTGGAGCGCCAGGGTAGCGGCCTCCTACGAGCAGTACGTC.

The chain's CDR3 is CASSLERYYEQYF. CDR3 DNA: TGTGCCAGCAGTTTAGAACGATACTACGAGCAGTACTTC. The chain joins TRBV27 to TRBJ2-7, with D uncertain. The CDR3 runs to 13 residues. The germline V and J ends were trimmed by 2 bases and 3 bases, with 8 bases remaining between them. Looked up from germline, CDR1 is MNHEY and CDR2 is SMNVEV (reference sequence).

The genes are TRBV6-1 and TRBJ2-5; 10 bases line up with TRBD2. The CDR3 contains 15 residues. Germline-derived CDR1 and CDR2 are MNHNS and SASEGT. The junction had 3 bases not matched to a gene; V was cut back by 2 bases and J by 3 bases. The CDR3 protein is CASSETLAGEETQYF. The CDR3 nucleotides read TGTGCCAGCAGTGAAACCCTAGCGGGAGAAGAGACCCAGTACTTC.

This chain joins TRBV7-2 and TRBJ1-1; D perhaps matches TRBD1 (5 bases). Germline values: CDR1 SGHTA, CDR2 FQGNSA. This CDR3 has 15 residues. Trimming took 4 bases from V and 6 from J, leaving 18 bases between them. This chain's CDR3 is CASSSAGTIGAEAFF. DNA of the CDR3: TGTGCCAGCAGCTCCGCCGGGACGATCGGGGCTGAAGCTTTCTTT.

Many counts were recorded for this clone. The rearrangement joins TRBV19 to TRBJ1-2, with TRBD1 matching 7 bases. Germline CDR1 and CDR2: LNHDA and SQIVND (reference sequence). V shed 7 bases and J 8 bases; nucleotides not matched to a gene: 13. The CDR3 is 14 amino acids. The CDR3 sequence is CASKEGPTGSGYTF. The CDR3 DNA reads TGTGCCAGTAAGGAGGGGCCGACAGGGAGCGGCTACACCTTC.

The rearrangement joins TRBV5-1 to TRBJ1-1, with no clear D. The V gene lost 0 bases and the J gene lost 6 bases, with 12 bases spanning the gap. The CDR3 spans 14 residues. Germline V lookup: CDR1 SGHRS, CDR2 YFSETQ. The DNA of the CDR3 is TGCGCCAGCAGCTTGGACCCCCCGAAGGCTGAAGCTTTCTTT. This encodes CASSLDPPKAEAFF.

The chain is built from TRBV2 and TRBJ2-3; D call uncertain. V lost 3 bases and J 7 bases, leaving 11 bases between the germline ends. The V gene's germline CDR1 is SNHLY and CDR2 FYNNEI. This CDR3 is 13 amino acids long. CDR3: CASSEDPTYTQYF. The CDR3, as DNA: TGTGCCAGCAGTGAGGATCCCACTTATACGCAGTATTTT. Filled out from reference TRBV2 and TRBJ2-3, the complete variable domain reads EPEVTQTPSHQVTQMGQEVILRCVPISNHLYFYWYRQILGQKVEFLVSFYNNEISEKSEIFDDQFSVERPDGSNFTLKIRSTKLEDSAMYFCASSEDPTYTQYFGPGTRLTVL.

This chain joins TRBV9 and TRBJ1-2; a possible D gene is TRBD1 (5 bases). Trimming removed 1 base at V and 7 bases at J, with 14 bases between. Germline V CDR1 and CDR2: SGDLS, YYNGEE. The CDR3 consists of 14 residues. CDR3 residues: CASSVQGEAFGYTF. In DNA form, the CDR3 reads TGTGCCAGCAGCGTACAGGGAGAAGCGTTTGGCTACACCTTC. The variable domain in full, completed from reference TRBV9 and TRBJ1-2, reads DSGVTQTPKHLITATGQRVTLRCSPRSGDLSVYWYQQSLDQGLQFLIQYYNGEERAKGNILERFSAQQFPDLHSELNLSSLELGDSALYFCASSVQGEAFGYTFGSGTRLTVV.

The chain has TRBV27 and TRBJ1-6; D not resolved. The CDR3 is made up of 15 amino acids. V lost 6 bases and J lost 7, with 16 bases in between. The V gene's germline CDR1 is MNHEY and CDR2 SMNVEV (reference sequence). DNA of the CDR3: TGTGCCAGCAGACTGACAAGAGGGATAAATTCACCCCTCCACTTT. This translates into CASRLTRGINSPLHF.

The CDR3 nucleotides read TGTGCCAGCAGCTTAGTACTAGTAGCGGGGGGTAGTTCTGAGCAGTTCTTC. It specifies CASSLVLVAGGSSEQFF. The V call is TRBV7-8, the J call TRBJ2-1; TRBD2 matches 10 bases. With V trimmed by 1 base and J by 9 bases, 12 bases remained unmatched. The V gene's germline CDR1 is SGHVS and CDR2 FQNEAQ. The CDR3 runs to 17 residues. Filled out from reference TRBV7-8 and TRBJ2-1, the complete variable domain reads GAGVSQSPRYKVAKRGQDVALRCDPISGHVSLFWYQQALGQGPEFLTYFQNEAQLDKSGLPSDRFFAERPEGSVSTLKIQRTQQEDSAVYLCASSLVLVAGGSSEQFFGPGTRLTVL.

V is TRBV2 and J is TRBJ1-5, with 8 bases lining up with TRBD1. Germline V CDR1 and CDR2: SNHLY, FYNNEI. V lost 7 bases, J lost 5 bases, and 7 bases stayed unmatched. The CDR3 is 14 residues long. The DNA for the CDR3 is TGTGCCAGCACCCCCCAGGGGGCGTATCAGCCCCAGCATTTT. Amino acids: CASTPQGAYQPQHF. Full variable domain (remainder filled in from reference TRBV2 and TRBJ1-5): EPEVTQTPSHQVTQMGQEVILRCVPISNHLYFYWYRQILGQKVEFLVSFYNNEISEKSEIFDDQFSVERPDGSNFTLKIRSTKLEDSAMYFCASTPQGAYQPQHFGDGTRLSIL.

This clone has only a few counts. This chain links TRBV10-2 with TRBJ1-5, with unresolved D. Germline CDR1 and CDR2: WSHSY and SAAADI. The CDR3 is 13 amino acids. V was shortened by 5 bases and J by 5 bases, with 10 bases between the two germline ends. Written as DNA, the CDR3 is TGCGCCAGCAGTTTAAAGTCTGATCAGCCCCAGCATTTT. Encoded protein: CASSLKSDQPQHF.

The CDR3 region has the DNA TGTGCCAGCAGTAAGACAGGGGGCTTCTACGAGCAGTACTTC. This codes for CASSKTGGFYEQYF. J is TRBJ2-7 and V is TRBV27; 10 nucleotides match TRBD1. The V gene end was trimmed by 5 bases and the J gene end by 3 bases; junction bases not matched to a gene: 4. Germline CDR1 MNHEY, CDR2 SMNVEV (reference sequence). The CDR3 contains 14 residues.

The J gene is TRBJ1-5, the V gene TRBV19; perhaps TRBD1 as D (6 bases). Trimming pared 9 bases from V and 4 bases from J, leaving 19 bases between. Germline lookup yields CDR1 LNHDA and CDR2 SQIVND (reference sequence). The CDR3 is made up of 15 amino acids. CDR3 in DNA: TGTGCCAGCATAGGGGGGCGGAGTACGAATCAGCCCCAGCATTTT. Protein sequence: CASIGGRSTNQPQHF.

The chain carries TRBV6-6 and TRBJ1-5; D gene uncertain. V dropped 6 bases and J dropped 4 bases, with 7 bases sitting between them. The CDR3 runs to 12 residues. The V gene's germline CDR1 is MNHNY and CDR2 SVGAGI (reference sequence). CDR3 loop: CASSPRNQPQHF. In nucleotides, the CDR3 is TGTGCCAGCAGCCCCCGGAATCAGCCCCAGCATTTT.

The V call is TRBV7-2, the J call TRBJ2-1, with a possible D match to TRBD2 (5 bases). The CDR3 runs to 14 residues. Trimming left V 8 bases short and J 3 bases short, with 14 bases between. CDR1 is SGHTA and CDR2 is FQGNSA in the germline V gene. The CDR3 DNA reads TGTGCCAGCGGCCCTACTGCGGGCTACAATGAGCAGTTCTTC. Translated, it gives CASGPTAGYNEQFF.

In DNA, the CDR3 is TGTGCCGCGGGGACTAGCGGTAGCACAGATACGCAGTATTTT. Amino acids: CAAGTSGSTDTQYF. The chain carries TRBV6-1 and TRBJ2-3; 11 positions match TRBD2. The CDR3 sequence is 14 residues long. Unmatched junction bases numbered 4, after V lost 11 bases and J lost 0 bases. In germline, CDR1 is MNHNS, CDR2 SASEGT.